This is a list of T cell receptor beta chains from one sample in a study of identical twins. TCRdb called the 5' RACE reads again in MiXCR, with one record for every CDR3 protein. The table lists 1.5 million to 2 million distinct CDR3 sequences, around a third of them singletons, with less than 0.35% in the top ten. Sequenced material: cord blood. These receptors all stem from a newborn girl in good health. The CDR3 runs from the conserved cysteine through the conserved F or W. Each record gives: D gene, clone size, V gene, J gene, CDR3 protein, CDR3 DNA. D genes are given only for firm matches. Clone sizes are given selectively: once, few, many, or a class where the clone is expanded.

D gene: .; clone size: .; V gene: TRBV28; J gene: TRBJ1-4; CDR3 protein: CASSGPGTTNEKLFF; CDR3 DNA: TGTGCCAGCAGTGGTCCGGGGACAACTAATGAAAAACTGTTTTTT
D gene: TRBD1; clone size: few; V gene: TRBV2; J gene: TRBJ2-7; CDR3 protein: CASSENGPLAWTGPYEQYF; CDR3 DNA: TGTGCCAGCAGTGAAAATGGCCCCTTGGCTTGGACAGGGCCCTACGAGCAGTACTTC
D gene: .; clone size: .; V gene: TRBV25-1; J gene: TRBJ1-1; CDR3 protein: CASGTLQGRNTEAFF; CDR3 DNA: TGTGCCAGCGGGACGCTTCAGGGAAGGAACACTGAAGCTTTCTTT
D gene: TRBD1; clone size: few; V gene: TRBV28; J gene: TRBJ1-6; CDR3 protein: CASINGGDRHNSPLHF; CDR3 DNA: TGTGCCAGCATCAATGGGGGGGACAGACATAATTCACCCCTCCACTTT
D gene: .; clone size: .; V gene: TRBV2; J gene: TRBJ2-4; CDR3 protein: CASSVRGVNIQYF; CDR3 DNA: TGTGCCAGCAGTGTAAGGGGCGTCAACATTCAGTACTTC
D gene: .; clone size: .; V gene: TRBV28; J gene: TRBJ2-2; CDR3 protein: CASSFRVPGELFF; CDR3 DNA: TGTGCCAGCAGTTTTCGAGTACCCGGGGAGCTGTTTTTT
D gene: .; clone size: few; V gene: TRBV28; J gene: TRBJ2-7; CDR3 protein: CASSFGVSTYEQYF; CDR3 DNA: TGTGCCAGCAGTTTCGGCGTCTCTACCTACGAGCAGTACTTC
D gene: TRBD1; clone size: few; V gene: TRBV12-3/TRBV12-4; J gene: TRBJ2-1; CDR3 protein: CASRTGGSVVEQFF; CDR3 DNA: TGTGCCAGCAGGACAGGGGGTTCAGTCGTTGAGCAGTTCTTC
D gene: .; clone size: .; V gene: TRBV20-1; J gene: TRBJ1-6; CDR3 protein: CSTLEGSSYNSPLHF; CDR3 DNA: TGTAGTACCTTGGAGGGCAGCTCCTATAATTCACCCCTCCACTTT
D gene: TRBD2; clone size: few; V gene: TRBV7-2; J gene: TRBJ2-2; CDR3 protein: CASSLVRLAASGELFF; CDR3 DNA: TGTGCCAGCAGCTTAGTCCGACTAGCGGCCTCCGGGGAGCTGTTTTTT
D gene: .; clone size: .; V gene: TRBV27; J gene: TRBJ2-7; CDR3 protein: CASSPSPELGYEQYF; CDR3 DNA: TGTGCCAGCAGTCCATCGCCGGAGCTGGGTTACGAGCAGTACTTC
D gene: TRBD1; clone size: many; V gene: TRBV29-1; J gene: TRBJ2-4; CDR3 protein: CSVRGTGKNIQYF; CDR3 DNA: TGCAGCGTTAGGGGGACAGGGAAAAACATTCAGTACTTC
D gene: .; clone size: .; V gene: TRBV27; J gene: TRBJ1-1; CDR3 protein: CASSLRSTGPGAFF; CDR3 DNA: TGTGCCAGCAGTTTACGCTCTACAGGCCCTGGAGCTTTCTTT
D gene: .; clone size: .; V gene: TRBV6-2/TRBV6-3; J gene: TRBJ2-4; CDR3 protein: CASSGQLSGFKNIQYF; CDR3 DNA: TGTGCCAGCAGTGGACAACTTAGCGGATTCAAAAACATTCAGTACTTC
D gene: .; clone size: .; V gene: TRBV27; J gene: TRBJ1-6; CDR3 protein: CASSLFPSSYNSPLHF; CDR3 DNA: TGTGCCAGCAGTTTATTCCCGAGCTCCTATAATTCACCCCTCCACTTT
D gene: .; clone size: few; V gene: TRBV3-1; J gene: TRBJ2-7; CDR3 protein: CASSQVGTRYEQYF; CDR3 DNA: TGTGCCAGCAGCCAAGTAGGGACCCGCTACGAGCAGTACTTC
D gene: .; clone size: .; V gene: TRBV4-2; J gene: TRBJ1-1; CDR3 protein: CASSQVSFGLMNTEAFF; CDR3 DNA: TGTGCCAGCAGCCAAGTTTCGTTCGGCCTAATGAACACTGAAGCTTTCTTT
D gene: TRBD1; clone size: .; V gene: TRBV3-1; J gene: TRBJ1-2; CDR3 protein: CASNPGTGSYGYTF; CDR3 DNA: TGTGCCAGCAACCCCGGGACAGGTTCCTATGGCTACACCTTC
D gene: TRBD1; clone size: .; V gene: TRBV7-9; J gene: TRBJ1-5; CDR3 protein: CASGQGVNQPQHF; CDR3 DNA: TGTGCCAGCGGACAGGGGGTCAATCAGCCCCAGCATTTT
D gene: TRBD1; clone size: .; V gene: TRBV5-5; J gene: TRBJ1-6; CDR3 protein: CASSLRTGALNSPLHF; CDR3 DNA: TGTGCCAGCAGCTTAAGGACAGGGGCGCTTAATTCACCCCTCCACTTT
D gene: .; clone size: few; V gene: TRBV29-1; J gene: TRBJ1-1; CDR3 protein: CSVVTRNTEAFF; CDR3 DNA: TGCAGCGTTGTAACGAGGAACACTGAAGCTTTCTTT
D gene: TRBD2; clone size: .; V gene: TRBV12-3/TRBV12-4; J gene: TRBJ2-3; CDR3 protein: CASSSSGAPTDTQYF; CDR3 DNA: TGTGCCAGCAGTTCTAGCGGAGCCCCCACAGATACGCAGTATTTT
D gene: TRBD1; clone size: .; V gene: TRBV28; J gene: TRBJ1-2; CDR3 protein: CATLRQGRYGYTF; CDR3 DNA: TGTGCCACACTCCGACAGGGCCGCTATGGCTACACCTTC
D gene: .; clone size: few; V gene: TRBV11-3; J gene: TRBJ2-1; CDR3 protein: CASSLGVIGEWNNEQFF; CDR3 DNA: TGTGCCAGCAGCTTAGGTGTGATCGGTGAGTGGAACAATGAGCAGTTCTTC
D gene: TRBD1; clone size: .; V gene: TRBV11-1; J gene: TRBJ2-3; CDR3 protein: CASSEDRATLSTDTHYF; CDR3 DNA: TGTGCCAGCAGCGAGGACAGGGCGACTCTTAGCACAGATACGCACTATTTT
D gene: TRBD2; clone size: .; V gene: TRBV11-1; J gene: TRBJ2-1; CDR3 protein: CASSEGTRAKSGDEQFF; CDR3 DNA: TGTGCCAGCAGCGAAGGGACTAGGGCTAAGAGTGGCGATGAGCAGTTCTTC
D gene: .; clone size: .; V gene: TRBV12-3/TRBV12-4; J gene: TRBJ1-3; CDR3 protein: CASSPHRRSGNTIYF; CDR3 DNA: TGTGCCAGCAGTCCACATCGCCGCTCTGGAAACACCATATATTTT
D gene: .; clone size: few; V gene: TRBV12-3/TRBV12-4; J gene: TRBJ2-1; CDR3 protein: CASSLLDYEQFF; CDR3 DNA: TGTGCCAGCAGTTTATTGGACTATGAGCAGTTCTTC
D gene: .; clone size: few; V gene: TRBV20-1; J gene: TRBJ2-3; CDR3 protein: CSARTTSSTDTQYF; CDR3 DNA: TGCAGTGCTAGGACGACTAGTAGCACAGATACGCAGTATTTT
D gene: TRBD1; clone size: .; V gene: TRBV7-8; J gene: TRBJ2-3; CDR3 protein: CASSLRQGWDTQYF; CDR3 DNA: TGTGCCAGCAGCTTACGACAGGGGTGGGATACGCAGTATTTT
D gene: .; clone size: .; V gene: TRBV2; J gene: TRBJ2-7; CDR3 protein: CASSDGRGGSYNEQYF; CDR3 DNA: TGTGCCAGCAGTGATGGCAGGGGGGGGTCCTACAATGAGCAGTACTTC
D gene: TRBD1; clone size: .; V gene: TRBV6-1; J gene: TRBJ2-7; CDR3 protein: CASSESYRGRAYEQYF; CDR3 DNA: TGTGCCAGCAGTGAATCCTACAGGGGGAGAGCCTACGAGCAGTACTTC
D gene: .; clone size: .; V gene: TRBV5-1; J gene: TRBJ2-7; CDR3 protein: CARSFGQTSYEQYF; CDR3 DNA: TGCGCCCGCAGCTTTGGACAGACCTCCTACGAGCAGTACTTC
D gene: .; clone size: .; V gene: TRBV9; J gene: TRBJ2-3; CDR3 protein: CASSVGKEADTQYF; CDR3 DNA: TGTGCCAGCAGCGTTGGAAAGGAAGCAGATACGCAGTATTTT
D gene: .; clone size: .; V gene: TRBV4-2; J gene: TRBJ2-5; CDR3 protein: CASSQDRRAQETQYF; CDR3 DNA: TGTGCCAGCAGCCAAGATCGGCGGGCTCAAGAGACCCAGTACTTC
D gene: TRBD2; clone size: .; V gene: TRBV11-3; J gene: TRBJ2-3; CDR3 protein: CASSLEGLAGTQYF; CDR3 DNA: TGTGCCAGCAGCTTAGAGGGACTAGCTGGTACGCAGTATTTT
D gene: .; clone size: many; V gene: TRBV5-1; J gene: TRBJ2-5; CDR3 protein: CASSLEFQETQYF; CDR3 DNA: TGCGCCAGCAGCTTGGAATTCCAAGAGACCCAGTACTTC
D gene: .; clone size: .; V gene: TRBV27; J gene: TRBJ2-7; CDR3 protein: CAGSGLGQSYEQYF; CDR3 DNA: TGTGCCGGCAGTGGTCTGGGACAATCCTACGAGCAGTACTTC
D gene: .; clone size: few; V gene: TRBV28; J gene: TRBJ2-1; CDR3 protein: CAITAAVYNEQFF; CDR3 DNA: TGTGCCATCACGGCTGCCGTCTACAATGAGCAGTTCTTC
D gene: .; clone size: .; V gene: TRBV6-1; J gene: TRBJ2-5; CDR3 protein: CASSEASGGLLETQYF; CDR3 DNA: TGTGCCAGCAGTGAAGCCTCCGGGGGGCTCCTGGAGACCCAGTACTTC
D gene: TRBD1; clone size: few; V gene: TRBV27; J gene: TRBJ1-5; CDR3 protein: CASRSGTGDNQPQHF; CDR3 DNA: TGTGCCAGCCGCTCCGGGACAGGGGACAATCAGCCCCAGCATTTT
D gene: .; clone size: .; V gene: TRBV5-1; J gene: TRBJ2-3; CDR3 protein: CASSPRDATDTQYF; CDR3 DNA: TGCGCCAGCAGCCCGCGGGACGCGACAGATACGCAGTATTTT
D gene: .; clone size: .; V gene: TRBV12-3/TRBV12-4; J gene: TRBJ1-1; CDR3 protein: CASSPSGPNAEAFF; CDR3 DNA: TGTGCCAGCAGTCCCTCGGGCCCAAACGCTGAAGCTTTCTTT
D gene: TRBD2; clone size: once; V gene: TRBV7-2; J gene: TRBJ2-3; CDR3 protein: CASSFLLAGGTDTQYF; CDR3 DNA: TGTGCCAGCAGCTTCCTCCTAGCGGGGGGCACAGATACGCAGTATTTT
D gene: .; clone size: few; V gene: TRBV12-3/TRBV12-4; J gene: TRBJ2-3; CDR3 protein: CASRSGQTSTDTQYF; CDR3 DNA: TGTGCCAGCAGGTCTGGACAGACTAGCACAGATACGCAGTATTTT
D gene: TRBD1; clone size: .; V gene: TRBV7-9; J gene: TRBJ1-1; CDR3 protein: CASSLRDRFHLEAFF; CDR3 DNA: TGTGCCAGCAGCTTGCGGGACAGGTTCCACCTTGAAGCTTTCTTT
D gene: .; clone size: .; V gene: TRBV9; J gene: TRBJ1-1; CDR3 protein: CASSARQYTEAFF; CDR3 DNA: TGTGCCAGCAGCGCTCGGCAATACACTGAAGCTTTCTTT
D gene: TRBD1; clone size: .; V gene: TRBV15; J gene: TRBJ2-3; CDR3 protein: CATSRDWDRSTDTQYF; CDR3 DNA: TGTGCCACCAGCAGAGATTGGGACAGAAGCACAGATACGCAGTATTTT
D gene: TRBD2; clone size: .; V gene: TRBV3-1; J gene: TRBJ2-3; CDR3 protein: CASSQFNQWEGLIDTQYF; CDR3 DNA: TGTGCCAGCAGCCAATTTAATCAGTGGGAGGGCCTAATAGATACGCAGTATTTT
D gene: .; clone size: few; V gene: TRBV14; J gene: TRBJ2-7; CDR3 protein: CASSQGVGPYEQYF; CDR3 DNA: TGTGCCAGCAGCCAAGGAGTGGGGCCCTACGAGCAGTACTTC
D gene: TRBD2; clone size: .; V gene: TRBV7-2; J gene: TRBJ2-7; CDR3 protein: CASSFTGTSYNEQYF; CDR3 DNA: TGTGCCAGCAGCTTCACCGGGACTAGCTACAATGAGCAGTACTTC
D gene: .; clone size: many; V gene: TRBV18; J gene: TRBJ2-7; CDR3 protein: CASSSQEGFYEQYF; CDR3 DNA: TGTGCCAGCTCTTCCCAGGAGGGTTTTTACGAGCAGTACTTC
D gene: .; clone size: .; V gene: TRBV7-6; J gene: TRBJ2-5; CDR3 protein: CASSPWGAKHQETQYF; CDR3 DNA: TGTGCCAGCAGCCCTTGGGGGGCGAAGCACCAAGAGACCCAGTACTTC
D gene: TRBD1; clone size: .; V gene: TRBV10-3; J gene: TRBJ2-3; CDR3 protein: CAISEPGQGARDTQYF; CDR3 DNA: TGTGCCATCAGTGAGCCGGGACAGGGGGCGAGGGATACGCAGTATTTT
D gene: .; clone size: few; V gene: TRBV20-1; J gene: TRBJ2-4; CDR3 protein: CSAYGLGNIQYF; CDR3 DNA: TGCAGTGCTTATGGACTGGGAAACATTCAGTACTTC